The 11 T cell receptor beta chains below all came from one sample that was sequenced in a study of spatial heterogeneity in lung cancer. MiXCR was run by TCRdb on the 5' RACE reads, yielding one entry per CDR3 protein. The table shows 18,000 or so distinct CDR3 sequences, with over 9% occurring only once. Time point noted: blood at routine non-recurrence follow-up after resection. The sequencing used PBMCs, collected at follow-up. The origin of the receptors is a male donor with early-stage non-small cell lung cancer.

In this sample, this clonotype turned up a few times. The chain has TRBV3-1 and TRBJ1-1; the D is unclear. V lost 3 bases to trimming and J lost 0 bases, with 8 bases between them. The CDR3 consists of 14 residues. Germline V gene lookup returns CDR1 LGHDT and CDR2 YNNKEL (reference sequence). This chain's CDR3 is CASSHPGLNTEAFF. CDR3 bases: TGTGCCAGCAGCCATCCGGGCTTGAACACTGAAGCTTTCTTT.

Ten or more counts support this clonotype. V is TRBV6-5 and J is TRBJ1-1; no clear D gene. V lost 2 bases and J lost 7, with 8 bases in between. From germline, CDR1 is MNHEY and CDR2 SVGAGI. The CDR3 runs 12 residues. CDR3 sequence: CASSYPGGEAFF. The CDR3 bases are TGTGCCAGCAGTTACCCGGGCGGTGAAGCTTTCTTT.

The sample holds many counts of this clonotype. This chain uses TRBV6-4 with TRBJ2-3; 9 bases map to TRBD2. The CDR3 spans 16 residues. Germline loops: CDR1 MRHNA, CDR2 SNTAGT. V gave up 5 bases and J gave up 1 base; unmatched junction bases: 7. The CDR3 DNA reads TGTGCCAGCAGTCTTCTGCGGGGGGGGGGCACAGATACGCAGTATTTT. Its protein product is CASSLLRGGGTDTQYF.

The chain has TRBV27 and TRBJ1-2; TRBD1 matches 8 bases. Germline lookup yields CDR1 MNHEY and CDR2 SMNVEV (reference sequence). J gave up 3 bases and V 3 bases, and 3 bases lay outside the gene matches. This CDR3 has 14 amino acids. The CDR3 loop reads CASSFGQGDYGYTF. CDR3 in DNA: TGTGCCAGCAGTTTTGGACAGGGAGACTATGGCTACACCTTC.

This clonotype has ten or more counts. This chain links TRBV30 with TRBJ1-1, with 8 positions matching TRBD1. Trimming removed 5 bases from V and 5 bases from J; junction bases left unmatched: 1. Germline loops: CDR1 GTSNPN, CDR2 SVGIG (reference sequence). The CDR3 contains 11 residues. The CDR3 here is CAWGQGTEAFF. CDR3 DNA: TGTGCCTGGGGACAGGGTACTGAAGCTTTCTTT.

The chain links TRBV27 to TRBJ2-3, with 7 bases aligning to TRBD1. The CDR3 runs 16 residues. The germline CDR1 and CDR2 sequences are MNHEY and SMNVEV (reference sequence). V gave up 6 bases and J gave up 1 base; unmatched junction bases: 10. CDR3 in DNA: TGTGCCAGCAGCCCCATCGTCACAGGGGGCACAGATACGCAGTATTTT. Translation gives CASSPIVTGGTDTQYF.

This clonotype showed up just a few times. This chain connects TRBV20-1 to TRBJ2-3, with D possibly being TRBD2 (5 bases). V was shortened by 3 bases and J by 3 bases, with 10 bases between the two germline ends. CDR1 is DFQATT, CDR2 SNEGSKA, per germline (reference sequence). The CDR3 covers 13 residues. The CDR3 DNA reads TGCAGTGCTAGGGTGAGGGAGACAGATACGCAGTATTTT. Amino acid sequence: CSARVRETDTQYF.

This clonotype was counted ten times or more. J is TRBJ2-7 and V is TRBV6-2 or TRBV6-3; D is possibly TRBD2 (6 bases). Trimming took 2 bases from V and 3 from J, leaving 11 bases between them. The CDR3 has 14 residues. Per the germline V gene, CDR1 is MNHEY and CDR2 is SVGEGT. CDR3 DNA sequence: TGTGCCAGCAGTTACGAGGGACTTTACTACGAGCAGTACTTC. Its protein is CASSYEGLYYEQYF.

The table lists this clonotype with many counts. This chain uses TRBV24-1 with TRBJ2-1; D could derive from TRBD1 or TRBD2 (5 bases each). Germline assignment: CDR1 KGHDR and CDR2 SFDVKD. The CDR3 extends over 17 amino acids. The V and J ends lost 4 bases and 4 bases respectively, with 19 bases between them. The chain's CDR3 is CATSEFGGRLSYNEQFF. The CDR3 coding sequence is TGTGCCACCAGTGAGTTTGGGGGTCGGCTATCGTACAATGAGCAGTTCTTC.

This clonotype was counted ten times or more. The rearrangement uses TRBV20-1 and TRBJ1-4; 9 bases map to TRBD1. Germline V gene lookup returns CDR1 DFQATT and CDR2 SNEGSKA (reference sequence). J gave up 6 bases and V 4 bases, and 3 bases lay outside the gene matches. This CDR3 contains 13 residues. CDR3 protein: CSAKTGGHEKLFF. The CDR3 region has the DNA TGCAGTGCTAAGACAGGGGGGCATGAAAAACTGTTTTTT.

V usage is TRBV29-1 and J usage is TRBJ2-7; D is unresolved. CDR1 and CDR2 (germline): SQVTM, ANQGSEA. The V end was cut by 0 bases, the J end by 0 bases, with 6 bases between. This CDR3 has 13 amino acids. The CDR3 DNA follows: TGCAGCGTTGAAGACAGTTCCTCCTACGAGCAGTACTTC. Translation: CSVEDSSSYEQYF.